Listed below are T cell receptor beta chains from one sample, sequenced in a study of Ad26.COV2.S vaccination and SARS-CoV-2 variants. Clones were sequenced by immunoSEQ multiplex PCR, and TCRdb holds only the in-frame ones, with some missing. The sample contains under 550,000 clones, approximately 88% of which appear only once. The source material was peripheral blood, sampled in a trial of Ad26.COV2.S vaccine versus placebo. These receptors all come from a person between 18 and 60 years old who received the Ad26.COV2.S COVID-19 vaccine or a placebo. The CDR3 runs from the conserved cysteine through the conserved F or W. D genes are given only for firm matches. Rows give clone size only sometimes, using once, few, many, or a class for an expanded clone.

CDR3,DNA,D,size,V,J
CASSFGTSTDTQYF,TGTGCCAGCAGTTTTGGGACCTCCACAGATACGCAGTATTTT,-,-,TRBV27,TRBJ2-3
CASSVDGQVNYEQYF,TGTGCCAGCAGCGTAGATGGCCAGGTTAACTACGAGCAGTACTTC,-,-,TRBV9,TRBJ2-7
CASSSVGRGADTQYF,TGTGCCAGCAGTTCCGTGGGGCGGGGGGCAGATACGCAGTATTTT,TRBD2,-,TRBV27,TRBJ2-3
CSASGEDTQYF,TGCAGTGCTAGCGGGGAGGATACGCAGTATTTT,-,once,TRBV20-1,TRBJ2-3
CASSYVLAGDQETQYF,TGTGCCAGCAGTTACGTCCTAGCGGGGGACCAAGAGACCCAGTACTTC,TRBD2,-,TRBV6-2/TRBV6-3,TRBJ2-5
CASSQTDSLQETQYF,TGCGCCAGCAGCCAAACGGACAGCTTACAAGAGACCCAGTACTTC,-,-,TRBV4-3,TRBJ2-5
CASSLARVTDTQYF,TGCGCCAGCAGCTTGGCCAGGGTAACAGATACGCAGTATTTT,-,-,TRBV5-1,TRBJ2-3
CASTHGTSYNEQFF,TGTGCCAGCACACACGGGACAAGTTACAATGAGCAGTTCTTC,-,-,TRBV27,TRBJ2-1
CASSGRVSQETQYF,TGTGCCAGCAGCGGGCGGGTCAGCCAAGAGACCCAGTACTTC,-,-,TRBV9,TRBJ2-5
CASSLGGRGQGETQYF,TGTGCCAGCAGCTTGGGGGGCAGGGGGCAGGGCGAGACCCAGTACTTC,TRBD1,few,TRBV5-4,TRBJ2-5
CAWSVGSRFNSPLHF,TGTGCCTGGAGTGTAGGGTCACGATTCAATTCACCCCTCCACTTT,-,-,TRBV30,TRBJ1-6
CAWGDRSTDTQYF,TGTGCCTGGGGGGACCGAAGCACAGATACGCAGTATTTT,-,-,TRBV30,TRBJ2-3
CASSLSGFDFLAQETQYF,TGTGCCAGCAGCCTTAGTGGTTTTGACTTCCTAGCGCAAGAGACCCAGTACTTC,-,-,TRBV7-9,TRBJ2-5
CASSTRTARGSSGNTIYF,TGTGCCAGCAGTACCCGGACAGCGAGAGGATCGTCTGGAAACACCATATATTTT,-,few,TRBV28,TRBJ1-3
CATSRDRGQQETQYF,TGTGCCACCAGCAGAGACAGGGGGCAGCAGGAGACCCAGTACTTC,TRBD1,-,TRBV15,TRBJ2-5
CATRTVPTNEKLFF,TGTGCCACCAGGACAGTACCAACTAATGAAAAACTGTTTTTT,-,-,TRBV24-1,TRBJ1-4
CASTRGQGVTEAFF,TGTGCCAGCACTAGAGGACAGGGGGTCACTGAAGCTTTCTTT,TRBD1,few,TRBV27,TRBJ1-1
CASSPRGANYGYTF,TGCGCCAGCAGCCCCAGGGGAGCCAACTATGGCTACACCTTC,-,-,TRBV5-1,TRBJ1-2
CASSFQGANEQFF,TGTGCCAGCAGTTTCCAGGGGGCGAATGAGCAGTTCTTC,TRBD1,-,TRBV27,TRBJ2-1
CASTRRAKGNTEAFF,TGTGCCAGTACTAGACGAGCCAAGGGGAACACTGAAGCTTTCTTT,-,few,TRBV19,TRBJ1-1
CASNPGGFQETQYF,TGTGCCAGCAATCCCGGCGGCTTTCAAGAGACCCAGTACTTC,-,-,TRBV27,TRBJ2-5
CASSQEGREETQYF,TGCGCCAGCAGCCAAGAAGGCAGGGAAGAGACCCAGTACTTC,-,-,TRBV4-1,TRBJ2-5
CASSYSGGGNTIYF,TGTGCCAGCAGTTACTCCGGGGGAGGAAACACCATATATTTT,-,-,TRBV6-2/TRBV6-3,TRBJ1-3
CASSSSGGATDTQYF,TGTGCCAGCAGCTCCAGCGGGGGGGCAACAGATACGCAGTATTTT,TRBD2,-,TRBV7-3,TRBJ2-3
CASSLAGNEKLFF,TGTGCCAGCAGCTTGGCGGGTAATGAAAAACTGTTTTTT,-,-,TRBV5-6,TRBJ1-4
CASKLQGDTEAFF,TGTGCCTCCAAACTCCAGGGGGACACTGAAGCTTTCTTT,TRBD1,once,TRBV6-5,TRBJ1-1
CASSSIDGGNTDTQYF,TGCGCCAGCAGCTCTATCGACGGCGGTAACACAGATACGCAGTATTTT,-,-,TRBV5-1,TRBJ2-3
CASSLAAGISSGANVLTF,TGTGCCAGCAGCTTAGCGGCGGGGATTAGCTCTGGGGCCAACGTCCTGACTTTC,-,-,TRBV7-9,TRBJ2-6
CASSSSREFNEQFF,TGTGCCAGCAGTTCCTCTAGGGAGTTCAATGAGCAGTTCTTC,-,-,TRBV6-2/TRBV6-3,TRBJ2-1
CASKASPEGALAKNIQYF,TGTGCCAGCAAAGCTTCACCGGAGGGGGCATTAGCCAAAAACATTCAGTACTTC,-,-,TRBV2,TRBJ2-4
CASSLQGNEDQPQHF,TGTGCCAGCAGCTTACAGGGGAATGAGGATCAGCCCCAGCATTTT,TRBD1,-,TRBV28,TRBJ1-5
CASTGNYGYTF,TGTGCCAGCACTGGCAACTATGGCTACACCTTC,-,once,TRBV6-6,TRBJ1-2
CASNQGPTYEQYF,TGTGCCAGCAATCAGGGGCCGACCTACGAGCAGTACTTC,-,-,TRBV28,TRBJ2-7
CASRRTGENEKLFF,TGTGCCAGCAGGAGGACAGGGGAGAATGAAAAACTGTTTTTT,TRBD1,-,TRBV4-2,TRBJ1-4
CASSILQGIGTDTQYF,TGTGCCAGCAGCATCCTACAGGGGATTGGCACAGATACGCAGTATTTT,TRBD1,-,TRBV5-6,TRBJ2-3
CASSLVTAGSYNSPLHF,TGCGCCAGCAGCTTGGTGACAGCTGGCTCCTATAATTCACCCCTCCACTTT,-,-,TRBV5-1,TRBJ1-6
CSAREWTDTQYF,TGCAGCGCCCGGGAATGGACAGATACGCAGTATTTT,-,-,TRBV29-1,TRBJ2-3
CASSLWDRGPPQHF,TGTGCCAGCAGTTTATGGGACAGGGGGCCGCCCCAGCATTTT,TRBD1,-,TRBV28,TRBJ1-5
CASSQGTEAFF,TGCGCCAGCAGCCAGGGAACTGAAGCTTTCTTT,-,-,TRBV4-3,TRBJ1-1
CASSESKGSNTEAFF,TGTGCCAGCAGTGAATCAAAGGGGTCGAACACTGAAGCTTTCTTT,-,-,TRBV25-1,TRBJ1-1
CASSQGLSGYTF,TGCGCCAGCAGCCAAGGGTTAAGTGGCTACACCTTC,-,-,TRBV4-1,TRBJ1-2
CAWSIWVPGANVLTF,TGTGCCTGGAGTATTTGGGTCCCTGGGGCCAACGTCCTGACTTTC,-,once,TRBV30,TRBJ2-6
CATTRASGHNEQFF,TGTGCCACCACCCGGGCTAGCGGTCACAATGAGCAGTTCTTC,TRBD2,-,TRBV7-8,TRBJ2-1
CASSKTSGQPSYNEQFF,TGTGCCAGCAGCAAGACTAGCGGACAACCTTCCTACAATGAGCAGTTCTTC,TRBD2,-,TRBV11-2,TRBJ2-1
CASSLDRDEQFF,TGTGCCAGCAGCTTGGATCGGGATGAGCAGTTCTTC,-,-,TRBV5-6,TRBJ2-1
CASGLGPGQKNQPQHF,TGTGCTAGTGGTTTGGGACCGGGACAGAAAAATCAGCCCCAGCATTTT,TRBD1,-,TRBV12-5,TRBJ1-5
CASSESFRVGNQPQHF,TGTGCCAGCAGTGAATCTTTCAGGGTCGGGAATCAGCCCCAGCATTTT,-,-,TRBV2,TRBJ1-5
CASSRGTHNEQFF,TGCGCCAGCAGCCGCGGAACCCACAATGAGCAGTTCTTC,-,-,TRBV4-1,TRBJ2-1
CASKALCQSRGSPLHF,TGTGCCAGCAAGGCTCTCTGTCAGTCTCGGGGTTCACCCCTCCACTTT,-,once,TRBV21-1,TRBJ1-6
CASSTDRLGLQSGEQFF,TGTGCCAGCAGTACAGACAGGTTGGGGCTACAATCAGGTGAGCAGTTCTTC,-,-,TRBV5-5,TRBJ2-1
CAISGGTENTGELFF,TGTGCCATCAGTGGGGGGACAGAGAACACCGGGGAGCTGTTTTTT,TRBD1,-,TRBV10-3,TRBJ2-2
CAWSTGELFF,TGTGCCTGGAGTACCGGGGAGCTGTTTTTT,-,once,TRBV30,TRBJ2-2
CAWDASSGNTIYF,TGTGCCTGGGACGCCAGCTCTGGAAACACCATATATTTT,-,-,TRBV30,TRBJ1-3
CASSLTGASTDTQYF,TGTGCCAGCAGCTTAACGGGGGCCAGCACAGATACGCAGTATTTT,-,-,TRBV7-2,TRBJ2-3
CASSFSLTGELFF,TGTGCCAGCAGCTTTAGTCTCACCGGGGAGCTGTTTTTT,-,-,TRBV11-2,TRBJ2-2
CASSVDGQVTYNEQFF,TGTGCCAGCAGCGTAGATGGACAGGTCACCTACAATGAGCAGTTCTTC,TRBD1,once,TRBV9,TRBJ2-1
CSVDNPTPPPQHF,TGCAGCGTCGACAATCCCACCCCACCGCCCCAGCATTTT,-,-,TRBV29-1,TRBJ1-5